The subject of this entry is one T cell receptor beta chain. Its antigen is not identified. Hyperthyroidism patients, all newly diagnosed, had under 2 months' duration and ages of 18 to 65. Pregnant or lactating patients and those with other autoimmune diseases or uncontrolled infections were excluded. RNA transcripts yielded amplified TCR beta CDR3 regions. In the first round, RT-PCR was carried out with HTBI primers, and a multiplex PCR formed the second round. One entry per CDR3 protein, called by TCRdb with MiXCR from the multiplex PCR reads. The top ten hold less than 4.5% of the sample, which has 450,000 to 600,000 distinct CDR3 sequences, roughly 40% seen once. The data derive from a study of Graves' ophthalmopathy and Graves' hyperthyroidism. Study-level findings and limits: The 13-signature model separated ophthalmopathy from stable hyperthyroidism at 85% to 90% sensitivity and roughly 83% specificity. Blood contained most expanded thyroid clonotypes exceeding 0.001 frequency.

V was shortened by 6 bases and J by 2 bases, with 14 bases between the two germline ends. The germline V gene has CDR1 MGHDK and CDR2 SYGVNS. This CDR3 spans 15 amino acids. The chain joins TRBV25-1 to TRBJ1-5; D is undetermined. The specimen sequenced was peripheral blood or thyroid tissue (not recorded which). This clonotype was obtained from an adult man with Graves' hyperthyroidism. CDR3 protein: CASRDLGVGNQPQHF. CDR3 coding DNA: TGTGCCAGCAGAGATCTTGGGGTTGGCAATCAGCCCCAGCATTTT.